These 10 T cell receptor beta chains were sequenced from one sample in a study of sequential checkpoint blockade in melanoma. As for treatment: randomized to nivolumab then ipilimumab (arm A) or the reverse (arm B). The method was immunoSEQ multiplex PCR; TCRdb's version includes in-frame clones alone and lacks a portion of them. The sample carries over 15,000 clones, 55% to 70% recorded once. The sample in question was CD8+ T cells sorted from blood (inferred from file names), obtained from a patient given nivolumab and ipilimumab in sequence. Receptors were obtained from a human donor with melanoma.

The chain couples TRBV28 to TRBJ2-7; TRBD2 agrees at 11 bases. Trimming removed 6 bases from V and 4 bases from J; junction bases left unmatched: 5. CDR1 is MDHEN, CDR2 SYDVKM, per germline. The CDR3 consists of 14 residues. CDR3 nucleotides: TGTGCCAGCAGACCGGGACTAGCGGTTTACGAGCAGTACTTC. It yields the protein CASRPGLAVYEQYF.

The chain links TRBV5-1 to TRBJ2-3; 8 positions match TRBD1. Germline lookup yields CDR1 SGHRS and CDR2 YFSETQ. CDR3 length equals 16 residues. The J segment lost 4 bases and the V segment lost 3 bases, leaving 10 bases of the junction unmatched. The CDR3 region has the DNA TGCGCCAGCAGCTCGCAAACAGGGGGACAAGCAGATACGCAGTATTTT. Its translation: CASSSQTGGQADTQYF.

The chain is built from TRBV27 and TRBJ1-1; 11 bases align to TRBD1. This CDR3 has 16 amino acids. Trimming at V came to 1 base and at J to 5 bases, leaving 6 bases not matched to a gene. CDR1 MNHEY and CDR2 SMNVEV come from the germline V gene (reference sequence). The CDR3 DNA reads TGTGCCAGCAGTTTATTAGGGACAGGGGGTGTTACTGAAGCTTTCTTT. The encoded protein is CASSLLGTGGVTEAFF.

The V call is TRBV21-1, the J call TRBJ2-3; the D call in the table, TRBD2, was not verified against the DNA. TRBV21-1 is assigned pseudogene status. This CDR3 has 18 residues. This CDR3 is CASSTTGRPRRGRDTQYF. The CDR3 nucleotides are TGTGCCAGCAGCACGACCGGACGGCCGAGACGGGGGAGGGATACGCAGTATTTT.

The V gene is TRBV28, the J gene TRBJ2-7, with D perhaps matching TRBD1 (6 bases). CDR1 and CDR2 from the germline V gene are MDHEN and SYDVKM. Trimming shortened V by 2 bases and J by 3 bases, and 14 bases separated the two germline ends. The CDR3 loop spans 15 amino acids. The CDR3 coding sequence is TGTGCCAGCAGTTTAAGTAGGAGACAGGACTACGAGCAGTACTTC. It is translated as CASSLSRRQDYEQYF.

There are a few counts of this clone. The genes are TRBV11-1 and TRBJ1-2; D is ambiguous. The CDR3 has 14 residues. Germline CDR1 reads SGHAT; CDR2 reads FQDESV (reference sequence). Trimming took 4 bases from V and 0 from J, leaving 9 bases between them. CDR3 nucleotide sequence: TGTGCCAGCAGCTCGAGCGCCGCTAACTATGGCTACACCTTC. This gives the protein CASSSSAANYGYTF.

By proportion, this clone is medium-sized (0.01 to 0.1%). The genes are TRBV6-4 and TRBJ2-3; 7 nucleotides align to TRBD1. J lost 2 bases, V lost 5 bases, and 10 bases had no gene match. The CDR3 has 16 amino acids. Germline assignment: CDR1 MRHNA and CDR2 SNTAGT. The CDR3 bases are TGTGCCAGCAGTAACCGACAGGGTTTCGACACAGATACGCAGTATTTT. It encodes CASSNRQGFDTDTQYF.

The V call is TRBV19, the J call TRBJ2-7, with D uncertain. There are 15 residues in the CDR3. V dropped 4 bases and J dropped 0 bases, with 13 bases sitting between them. Germline CDR1 and CDR2: LNHDA and SQIVND (reference sequence). CDR3 region: CASSTSASSSYEQYF. The CDR3 coding sequence is TGTGCCAGTAGTACCTCCGCATCGAGCTCCTACGAGCAGTACTTC. The whole variable domain, filled in from reference TRBV19 and TRBJ2-7, reads DGGITQSPKYLFRKEGQNVTLSCEQNLNHDAMYWYRQDPGQGLRLIYYSQIVNDFQKGDIAEGYSVSREKKESFPLTVTSAQKNPTAFYLCASSTSASSSYEQYFGPGTRLTVT.

The table lists this clone with a few counts. The rearrangement links TRBV4-3 to TRBJ1-1; no clear D. This CDR3 region has 16 residues. Germline V lookup: CDR1 LGHNA, CDR2 YSLEER. V lost 3 bases and J 5 bases, leaving 19 bases between the germline ends. CDR3 nucleotide sequence: TGCGCCAGCAGCCACGGTCCAGGAGGGTTGATGACTGAAGCTTTCTTT. This codes for CASSHGPGGLMTEAFF.

In its sample, this clone was seen a few times. The chain uses TRBV10-3 and TRBJ2-3; TRBD2 matches 11 bases. CDR3 length: 17 amino acids. The trim removed 2 bases at V and 4 bases at J, leaving 8 bases unmatched. The germline V gene encodes CDR1 ENHRY and CDR2 SYGVKD. The CDR3 DNA reads TGTGCCATCAGTGAGGAGGTAGCGGGGGGGCGGGCAGATACGCAGTATTTT. Protein: CAISEEVAGGRADTQYF.